This TCR beta chain appears in the sequencing data of a study of cytomegalovirus exposure and HLA in healthy donors. Study-level results: An analysis was carried out later, and it reportedly showed fewer N-insertions in an Asian-associated ancestry cluster than the 666-donor mean.

This clone was counted a few times. Its antigen remains unidentified. 13 Jbeta primers and 60 Vbeta primers were used for the PCR. Sequencing used immunoSEQ multiplex PCR; TCRdb keeps in-frame clones, though not all of them. The table has about 160,000 clones, around 80% seen once; the top ten hold roughly 4.2%. Looked up from germline, CDR1 is SGHRS and CDR2 is YFSETQ. The CDR3 totals 16 residues. Losses at the gene ends were 3 bases for V and 5 bases for J; bases not matched to a gene: 10. This TCR was recovered from a man aged 40-49 years in good health and CMV-seronegative. The sequenced sample consisted of PBMCs. This chain connects TRBV5-1 to TRBJ1-4; 7 nucleotides align to TRBD1. Here the CDR3 reads CASSSRPGQQNEKLFF. CDR3 coding DNA: TGCGCCAGCAGCTCACGACCGGGACAGCAAAATGAAAAACTGTTTTTT.